The 30 T cell receptor beta chains given below trace back to one sample, sequenced in a study of cytomegalovirus exposure and HLA in healthy donors. Both 60 Vbeta primers and 13 Jbeta primers went into the PCR. The method was immunoSEQ multiplex PCR; TCRdb's version includes in-frame clones alone and lacks a portion of them. Of some 160,000 clones in the sample, approximately 80% were seen once. The sample comprised PBMCs. These receptors were taken from a man in his fifties or sixties in good health and CMV-seropositive.

V is TRBV2 and J is TRBJ2-2, with TRBD2 identical over 8 bases. V gave up 9 bases and J gave up 5 bases; unmatched junction bases: 8. The CDR3 has 14 residues. Germline assignment: CDR1 SNHLY and CDR2 FYNNEI. CDR3 residues: CARGSSGRTGELFF. The CDR3 DNA reads TGTGCCAGAGGTTCAAGCGGGAGAACCGGGGAGCTGTTTTTT. Using reference TRBV2 and TRBJ2-2 for the parts outside the CDR3, the full variable domain is EPEVTQTPSHQVTQMGQEVILRCVPISNHLYFYWYRQILGQKVEFLVSFYNNEISEKSEIFDDQFSVERPDGSNFTLKIRSTKLEDSAMYFCARGSSGRTGELFFGEGSRLTVL.

The chain has TRBV4-1 and TRBJ1-2; TRBD1 matches at 10 bases. Germline CDR1 MGHRA, CDR2 YSYEKL. V shed 3 bases, J shed 4 bases, and the junction held 5 bases outside the gene matches. This CDR3 spans 15 amino acids. CDR3 DNA: TGCGCCAGCAGCCAGGACAGGGGGATATTCTATGGCTACACCTTC. Protein sequence: CASSQDRGIFYGYTF.

The genes are TRBV5-1 and TRBJ2-7; 8 bases are shared with TRBD2. The junction had 7 bases not matched to a gene; V was cut back by 0 bases and J by 5 bases. The CDR3 runs 15 residues. CDR1 and CDR2 from the germline V gene are SGHRS and YFSETQ. The DNA of the CDR3 is TGCGCCAGCAGCTTGGGGTGGCGGGGGGCCAACGAGCAGTACTTC. This encodes CASSLGWRGANEQYF.

The table lists this clone with a few counts. The chain is built from TRBV5-6 and TRBJ1-2; 9 bases match TRBD1. Losses at the gene ends were 4 bases for V and 8 bases for J; bases not matched to a gene: 6. The length of the CDR3 is 13 residues. Germline V lookup: CDR1 SGHDT, CDR2 YYEEEE. As DNA, the CDR3 is TGTGCCAGCAGCCAACAGGGGGCGCGGGGCTACACCTTC. As protein: CASSQQGARGYTF.

V usage is TRBV7-3 and J usage is TRBJ1-2; TRBD1 is a possible D gene (6 bases). The CDR3 totals 21 residues. The V end lost 1 base, the J end lost 1 base, and 28 bases lay between the germline ends. CDR1 is SGHTA and CDR2 is FQGTGA in the germline V gene. The CDR3 sequence is CASSLKAGSMPLWGLNYGYTF. DNA for the CDR3: TGTGCCAGCAGCTTAAAGGCAGGTAGTATGCCACTCTGGGGGCTTAACTATGGCTACACCTTC.

The rearrangement links TRBV27 to TRBJ1-5, with 7 bases matching TRBD1. The germline V gene has CDR1 MNHEY and CDR2 SMNVEV (reference sequence). With V trimmed by 3 bases and J by 6 bases, 11 bases remained unmatched. This CDR3 region has 16 residues. The DNA of the CDR3 is TGTGCCAGCAGTTTCTTAAAAACAGGGGCCCCTCAGCCCCAGCATTTT. Its protein product is CASSFLKTGAPQPQHF.

The chain uses TRBV10-3 and TRBJ2-3, with 13 bases identical to TRBD2. This CDR3 is 14 amino acids long. V trimming: 6 bases; J trimming: 6 bases; junction bases outside the gene matches: 3. CDR1 and CDR2 (germline): ENHRY, SYGVKD. CDR3 region: CAIRPGLAGDTQYF. CDR3 DNA sequence: TGTGCCATCAGGCCGGGACTAGCGGGGGATACGCAGTATTTT.

Only a few counts were recorded for this clone. V is TRBV10-2 and J is TRBJ1-6; D gene unclear. From germline, CDR1 is WSHSY and CDR2 SAAADI. This CDR3 is built from 14 residues. Trimming removed 6 bases at V and 0 bases at J, with 6 bases between. CDR3 region: CASRQSSYNSPLHF. The CDR3 region has the DNA TGCGCCAGCAGACAAAGCTCCTATAATTCACCCCTCCACTTT.

The V and J genes are TRBV9 and TRBJ2-1, with 7 bases fitting TRBD2. The CDR3 is 15 residues long. Germline V gives CDR1 SGDLS, CDR2 YYNGEE. The V segment lost 4 bases and the J segment 3 bases; nucleotides outside the gene matches: 7. CDR3 sequence: CASSKVSGNYNEQFF. The CDR3, as DNA: TGTGCCAGCAGCAAGGTCAGCGGGAACTACAATGAGCAGTTCTTC.

The genes are TRBV11-3 and TRBJ2-7; D gene unclear. V lost 3 bases and J 2 bases, leaving 8 bases between the germline ends. Germline V CDR1 and CDR2: SGHNT, YENEEA. The CDR3 sequence is 13 residues long. CDR3 bases: TGTGCCAGCAGCTTCGAGACAACCTACGAGCAGTACTTC. As protein: CASSFETTYEQYF. The full variable domain, rest sourced from reference TRBV11-3 and TRBJ2-7, is EAGVVQSPRYKIIEKKQPVAFWCNPISGHNTLYWYLQNLGQGPELLIRYENEEAVDDSQLPKDRFSAERLKGVDSTLKIQPAELGDSAVYLCASSFETTYEQYFGPGTRLTVT.

The gene calls are TRBV2 and TRBJ2-7; the match to TRBD1 covers 7 bases. Trimming took 5 bases from V and 6 from J; bases not matched to a gene: 7. Germline CDR1 and CDR2: SNHLY and FYNNEI. The CDR3 extends over 13 amino acids. CDR3 coding DNA: TGTGCCAGCAGTCTCCGGACAGGCACCGAGCAGTACTTC. Translating it yields CASSLRTGTEQYF.

The chain employs TRBV5-4 and TRBJ1-3; a weak D match, TRBD1 (5 bases). The CDR3 runs 15 residues. CDR1 and CDR2 from the germline V gene are SGHNT and YYREEE (reference sequence). Trimming left V 2 bases short and J 3 bases short, with 12 bases between. In nucleotides, the CDR3 is TGTGCCAGCAGCTTTGACAGCTCACTTGGAAACACCATATATTTT. It codes for CASSFDSSLGNTIYF.

This clone was counted once. The chain employs TRBV19 and TRBJ1-4, with D possibly TRBD1 on 6 matching bases. The CDR3 sequence is 14 residues long. Germline-derived CDR1 and CDR2 are LNHDA and SQIVND (reference sequence). V lost 3 bases and J 6 bases, leaving 11 bases between the germline ends. CDR3 DNA sequence: TGTGCCAGTAGTATTAGGGCAGGGGATGAAAAACTGTTTTTT. This sequence encodes CASSIRAGDEKLFF.

A single count supports this clone. This sequence joins TRBV5-1 and TRBJ1-2; D may be TRBD1 (5 bases). V was cut by 0 bases and J by 0 bases, with 12 bases left in between. CDR1 is SGHRS and CDR2 is YFSETQ in the germline V gene. The CDR3 consists of 16 residues. CDR3 amino acids: CASSLGGLGANYGYTF. CDR3 DNA sequence: TGCGCCAGCAGCTTGGGGGGCCTTGGGGCTAACTATGGCTACACCTTC. Full variable domain (remainder filled in from reference TRBV5-1 and TRBJ1-2): KAGVTQTPRYLIKTRGQQVTLSCSPISGHRSVSWYQQTPGQGLQFLFEYFSETQRNKGNFPGRFSGRQFSNSRSEMNVSTLELGDSALYLCASSLGGLGANYGYTFGSGTRLTVV.

V is TRBV7-9 and J is TRBJ2-1; unclear D gene. The CDR3 has 11 residues. Germline V lookup: CDR1 SEHNR, CDR2 FQNEAQ (reference sequence). The V end was cut by 5 bases, the J end by 10 bases, with 9 bases between. CDR3: CASSLLPEQFF. CDR3 DNA sequence: TGTGCCAGCAGCCTCCTACCAGAGCAGTTCTTC.

This clone was observed once. J is TRBJ2-7 and V is TRBV7-6; D call uncertain. Trimming took 5 bases from V and 2 from J, leaving 7 bases between them. The CDR3 loop spans 12 amino acids. The germline gives CDR1 SGHVS, CDR2 FNYEAQ. The CDR3 spells CASSPSTYEQYF. The CDR3 DNA reads as TGTGCCAGCAGCCCAAGCACCTACGAGCAGTACTTC.

V gene TRBV7-8 combines with J gene TRBJ2-5; D possibly corresponds to TRBD2 (6 bases). Trimming cost V 1 base and J 2 bases, with 11 bases left between them. This CDR3 contains 15 residues. Germline CDR1 reads SGHVS; CDR2 reads FQNEAQ. CDR3 residues: CASSLDYGGQETQYF. The CDR3 region has the DNA TGTGCCAGCAGCTTAGACTACGGAGGGCAAGAGACCCAGTACTTC.

V usage is TRBV5-1 and J usage is TRBJ1-6; 10 bases agree with TRBD1. Germline-derived CDR1 and CDR2 are SGHRS and YFSETQ. With 4 bases clipped from V and 9 bases from J, the junction kept 7 bases outside the gene matches. This CDR3 is 15 amino acids long. CDR3 in DNA: TGCGCCAGCAGCGCGGGACAGGGGTTCGCTTCACCCCTCCACTTT. As protein: CASSAGQGFASPLHF.

This chain uses TRBV7-3 with TRBJ2-1, with D perhaps matching TRBD2 (5 bases). The germline V and J ends were trimmed by 5 bases and 3 bases, with 14 bases remaining between them. The CDR3 spans 15 residues. Germline values: CDR1 SGHTA, CDR2 FQGTGA. CDR3 amino acids: CASSPEAAFYNEQFF. In DNA form, the CDR3 reads TGTGCCAGCAGCCCGGAAGCGGCGTTCTACAATGAGCAGTTCTTC. The whole variable domain, filled in from reference TRBV7-3 and TRBJ2-1, reads GAGVSQTPSNKVTEKGKYVELRCDPISGHTALYWYRQSLGQGPEFLIYFQGTGAADDSGLPNDRFFAVRPEGSVSTLKIQRTERGDSAVYLCASSPEAAFYNEQFFGPGTRLTVL.

The chain joins TRBV7-3 to TRBJ2-7, with a weak D call TRBD1 (6 bases). V was cut by 5 bases and J by 1 base, with 12 bases left in between. CDR1 is SGHTA, CDR2 FQGTGA, per germline. This CDR3 has 14 residues. CDR3 nucleotides: TGTGCCAGCAGCCCCACGGACAGTTCCTACGAGCAGTACGTC. Protein sequence: CASSPTDSSYEQYV.

This clone has just one count. The chain links TRBV9 to TRBJ2-6; no clear D. The germline V and J ends were trimmed by 1 base and 0 bases, with 5 bases remaining between them. This CDR3 is 15 amino acids long. Germline CDR1 and CDR2: SGDLS and YYNGEE. DNA of the CDR3: TGTGCCAGCAGCGTACCGGTCTCTGGGGCCAACGTCCTGACTTTC. It specifies CASSVPVSGANVLTF. Full variable domain (outside the CDR3, taken from reference TRBV9 and TRBJ2-6): DSGVTQTPKHLITATGQRVTLRCSPRSGDLSVYWYQQSLDQGLQFLIQYYNGEERAKGNILERFSAQQFPDLHSELNLSSLELGDSALYFCASSVPVSGANVLTFGAGSRLTVL.

This chain connects TRBV7-3 to TRBJ2-3; 10 bases match TRBD2. Germline V gene sequence: CDR1 SGHTA, CDR2 FQGTGA. The CDR3 covers 15 residues. Trimming cost V 5 bases and J 4 bases; bases outside gene matches: 6. The CDR3 bases are TGTGCCAGCAGCCCCAGCGGGGGGGAGTCAGATACGCAGTATTTT. It codes for CASSPSGGESDTQYF.

This sequence joins TRBV5-6 and TRBJ2-3, with D unclear. The CDR3 extends over 13 amino acids. With 0 bases removed from V and 4 bases from J, the gap between germline ends came to 6 bases. The germline V gene encodes CDR1 SGHDT and CDR2 YYEEEE. The CDR3 bases are TGTGCCAGCAGCTTGGAACTTTCAGATACGCAGTATTTT. As protein: CASSLELSDTQYF. Full variable domain (missing parts from reference TRBV5-6 and TRBJ2-3): DAGVTQSPTHLIKTRGQQVTLRCSPKSGHDTVSWYQQALGQGPQFIFQYYEEEERQRGNFPDRFSGHQFPNYSSELNVNALLLGDSALYLCASSLELSDTQYFGPGTRLTVL.

CDR3 coding DNA: TGCGCCAGCAGCTTCCCCGCAGGGGGAACATCAGAGACCCAGTACTTC. It codes for CASSFPAGGTSETQYF. This chain uses TRBV5-1 with TRBJ2-5, with TRBD1 matching 7 bases. The V gene's germline CDR1 is SGHRS and CDR2 YFSETQ. This CDR3 comprises 16 residues. The V and J ends lost 2 bases and 4 bases, in that order; junction bases with no gene match: 11.

The chain joins TRBV5-4 to TRBJ2-6; 9 bases match TRBD1. J gave up 0 bases and V 8 bases, and 9 bases lay outside the gene matches. Germline CDR1 reads SGHNT; CDR2 reads YYREEE (reference sequence). The CDR3 covers 17 residues. The CDR3, as DNA: TGTGCCAGTATGGACAGGGGCGCCTCCTCTGGGGCCAACGTCCTGACTTTC. As protein: CASMDRGASSGANVLTF.

The chain joins TRBV18 to TRBJ1-1, with TRBD1 identical over 7 bases. CDR3 length: 14 amino acids. Trimming cost V 4 bases and J 1 base; bases outside gene matches: 3. Germline CDR1 reads KGHSH; CDR2 reads LQKENI. The CDR3 DNA follows: TGTGCCAGCTCACGAGACAGGGAGAACACTGAAGCTTTCTTT. Encoded protein: CASSRDRENTEAFF. The whole variable domain, remainder taken from reference TRBV18 and TRBJ1-1, is NAGVMQNPRHLVRRRGQEARLRCSPMKGHSHVYWYRQLPEEGLKFMVYLQKENIIDESGMPKERFSAEFPKEGPSILRIQQVVRGDSAAYFCASSRDRENTEAFFGQGTRLTVV.

This chain joins TRBV2 and TRBJ2-5, with D uncertain. V dropped 7 bases and J dropped 5 bases, with 14 bases sitting between them. The CDR3 spans 13 residues. Germline values: CDR1 SNHLY, CDR2 FYNNEI. DNA of the CDR3: TGTGCCAGCACTAGGTTGACCGGCGAGACCCAGTACTTC. It specifies CASTRLTGETQYF.

The rearrangement uses TRBV19 and TRBJ1-3; the D gene is possibly TRBD1 (6 bases). From germline, CDR1 is LNHDA and CDR2 SQIVND (reference sequence). Trimming cost V 6 bases and J 0 bases, with 15 bases left between them. CDR3 length: 16 amino acids. For the CDR3, the DNA is TGTGCCAGTAGAGGCAGGGGCGAGAGCTCTGGAAACACCATATATTTT. Protein: CASRGRGESSGNTIYF.

V and J are TRBV21-1 and TRBJ2-5; TRBD2 is the table's D call, not checked against the DNA. The DNA end is more similar to TRBJ2-7, so the J call may be wrong. TRBV21-1 is flagged as a pseudogene. CDR3 length: 13 residues. This CDR3 is CASSKVRSYEQYF. DNA for the CDR3: TGTGCCAGCAGCAAAGTACGGTCCTACGAGCAGTACTTC.

The rearrangement uses TRBV6-4 and TRBJ1-5, with 7 bases identical to TRBD1. The CDR3 is 16 residues long. CDR1 is MRHNA and CDR2 is SNTAGT in the germline V gene. The V gene end was trimmed by 8 bases and the J gene end by 0 bases; junction bases not matched to a gene: 10. In nucleotides, the CDR3 is TGTGCCAGCGTCCCACAGGGGTCAACTAGCAATCAGCCCCAGCATTTT. Translating it yields CASVPQGSTSNQPQHF.